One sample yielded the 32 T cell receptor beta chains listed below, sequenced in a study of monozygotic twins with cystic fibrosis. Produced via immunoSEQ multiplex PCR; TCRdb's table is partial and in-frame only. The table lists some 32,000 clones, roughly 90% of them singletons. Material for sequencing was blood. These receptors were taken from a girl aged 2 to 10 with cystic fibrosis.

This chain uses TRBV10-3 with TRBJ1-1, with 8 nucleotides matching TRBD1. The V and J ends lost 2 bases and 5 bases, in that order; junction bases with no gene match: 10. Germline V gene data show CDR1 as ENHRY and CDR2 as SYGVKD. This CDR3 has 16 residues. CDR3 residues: CAISERGQGAHTEAFF. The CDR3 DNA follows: TGTGCCATCAGTGAGAGGGGTCAGGGGGCTCATACTGAAGCTTTCTTT.

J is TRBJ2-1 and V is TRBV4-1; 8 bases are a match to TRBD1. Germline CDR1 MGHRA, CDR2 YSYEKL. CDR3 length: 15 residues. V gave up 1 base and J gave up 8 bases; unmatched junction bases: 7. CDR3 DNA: TGCGCCAGCAGCCAAGTGCCAGGGGGCTGGGATGAGCAGTTCTTC. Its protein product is CASSQVPGGWDEQFF.

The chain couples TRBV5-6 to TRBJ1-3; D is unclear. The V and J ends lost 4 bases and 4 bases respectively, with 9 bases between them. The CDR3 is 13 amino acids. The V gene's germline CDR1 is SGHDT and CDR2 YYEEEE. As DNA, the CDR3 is TGTGCCAGCAGCCTTTCACAAGGAAACACCATATATTTT. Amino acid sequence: CASSLSQGNTIYF.

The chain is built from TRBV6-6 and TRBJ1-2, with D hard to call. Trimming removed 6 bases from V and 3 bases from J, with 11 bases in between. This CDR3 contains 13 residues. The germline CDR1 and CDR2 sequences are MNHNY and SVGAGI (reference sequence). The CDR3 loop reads CASSPGSYYGYTF. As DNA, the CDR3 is TGTGCCAGCAGCCCGGGGTCTTACTATGGCTACACCTTC.

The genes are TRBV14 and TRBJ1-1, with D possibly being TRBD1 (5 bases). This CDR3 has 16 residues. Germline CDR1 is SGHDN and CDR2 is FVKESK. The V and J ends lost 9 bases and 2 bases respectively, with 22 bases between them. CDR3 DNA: TGTGCCAGTTCCAGGGAATTACTTGCACGAAACACTGAAGCTTTCTTT. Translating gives CASSRELLARNTEAFF.

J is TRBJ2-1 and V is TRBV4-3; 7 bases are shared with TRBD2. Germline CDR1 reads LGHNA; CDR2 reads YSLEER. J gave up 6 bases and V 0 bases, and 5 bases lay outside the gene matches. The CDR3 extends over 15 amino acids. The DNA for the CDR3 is TGCGCCAGCAGCCAAGATCTTTCTAGCGGCAATGAGCAGTTCTTC. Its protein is CASSQDLSSGNEQFF.

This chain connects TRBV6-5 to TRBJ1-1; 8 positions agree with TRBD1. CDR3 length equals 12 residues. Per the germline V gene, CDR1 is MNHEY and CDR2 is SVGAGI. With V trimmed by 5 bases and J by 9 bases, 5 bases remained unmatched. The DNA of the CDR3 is TGTGCCAGCAGTCCCCGGACAGGGCAAGCTTTCTTT. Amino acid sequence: CASSPRTGQAFF.

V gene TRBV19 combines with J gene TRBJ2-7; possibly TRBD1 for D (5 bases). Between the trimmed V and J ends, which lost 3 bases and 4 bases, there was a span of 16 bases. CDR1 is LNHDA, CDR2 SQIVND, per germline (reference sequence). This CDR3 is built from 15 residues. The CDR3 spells CASSMGQRLEYEQYF. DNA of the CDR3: TGTGCCAGTAGTATGGGGCAGCGACTGGAGTACGAGCAGTACTTC.

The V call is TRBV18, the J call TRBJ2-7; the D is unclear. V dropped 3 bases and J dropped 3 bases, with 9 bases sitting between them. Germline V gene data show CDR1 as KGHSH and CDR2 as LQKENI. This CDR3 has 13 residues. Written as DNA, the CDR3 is TGTGCCAGCTCACCTCAGAAAAACTACGAGCAGTACTTC. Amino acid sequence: CASSPQKNYEQYF.

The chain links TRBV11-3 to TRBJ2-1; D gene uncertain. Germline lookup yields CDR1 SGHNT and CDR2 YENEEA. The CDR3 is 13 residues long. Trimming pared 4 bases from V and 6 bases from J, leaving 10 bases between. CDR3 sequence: CASSSGPTNEQFF. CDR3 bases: TGTGCCAGCAGCTCTGGTCCCACCAATGAGCAGTTCTTC.

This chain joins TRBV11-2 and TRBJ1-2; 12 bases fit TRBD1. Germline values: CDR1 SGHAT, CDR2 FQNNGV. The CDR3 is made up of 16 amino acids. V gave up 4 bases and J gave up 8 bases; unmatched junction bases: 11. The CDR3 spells CASSSRGTGGDRGYTF. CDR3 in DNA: TGTGCCAGCAGCTCCAGGGGGACAGGGGGCGATAGGGGCTACACCTTC.

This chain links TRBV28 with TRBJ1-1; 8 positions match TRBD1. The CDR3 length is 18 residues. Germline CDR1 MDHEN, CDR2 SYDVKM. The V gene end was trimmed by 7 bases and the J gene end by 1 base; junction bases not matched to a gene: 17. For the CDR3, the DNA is TGTGCCAGCATCGCCAGTCGTTTGACAGGGGAAGGGAACACTGAAGCTTTCTTT. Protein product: CASIASRLTGEGNTEAFF.

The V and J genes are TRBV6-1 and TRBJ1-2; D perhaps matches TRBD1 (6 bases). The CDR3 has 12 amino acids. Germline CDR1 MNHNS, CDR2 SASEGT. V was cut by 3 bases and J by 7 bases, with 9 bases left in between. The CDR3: CASSDRGSGYTF. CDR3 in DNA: TGTGCCAGCAGTGACAGGGGTAGTGGCTACACCTTC.

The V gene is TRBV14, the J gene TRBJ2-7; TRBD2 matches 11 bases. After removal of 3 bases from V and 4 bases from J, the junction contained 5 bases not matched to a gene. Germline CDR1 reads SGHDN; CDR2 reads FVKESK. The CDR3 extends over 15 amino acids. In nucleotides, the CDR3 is TGTGCCAGCAGCCACCTAACTAGCGGGAGATACGAGCAGTACTTC. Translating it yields CASSHLTSGRYEQYF.

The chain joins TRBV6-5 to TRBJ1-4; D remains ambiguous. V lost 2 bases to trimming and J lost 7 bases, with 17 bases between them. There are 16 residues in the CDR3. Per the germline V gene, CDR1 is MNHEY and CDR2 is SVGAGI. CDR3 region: CASSYDTTFASEKLFF. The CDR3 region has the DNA TGTGCCAGCAGTTACGACACGACCTTCGCTAGTGAAAAACTGTTTTTT.

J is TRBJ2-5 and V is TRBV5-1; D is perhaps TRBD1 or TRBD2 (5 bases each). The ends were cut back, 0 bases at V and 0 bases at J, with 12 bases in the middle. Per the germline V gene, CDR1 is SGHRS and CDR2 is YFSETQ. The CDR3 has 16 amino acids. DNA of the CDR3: TGCGCCAGCAGCTTGGACGGACTGGACAACCAAGAGACCCAGTACTTC. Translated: CASSLDGLDNQETQYF.

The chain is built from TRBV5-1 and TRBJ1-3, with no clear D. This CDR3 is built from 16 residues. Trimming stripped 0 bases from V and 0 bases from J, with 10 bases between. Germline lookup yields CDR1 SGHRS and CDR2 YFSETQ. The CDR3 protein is CASSLEGSGSGNTIYF. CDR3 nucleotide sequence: TGCGCCAGCAGCTTGGAAGGTTCCGGCTCTGGAAACACCATATATTTT.

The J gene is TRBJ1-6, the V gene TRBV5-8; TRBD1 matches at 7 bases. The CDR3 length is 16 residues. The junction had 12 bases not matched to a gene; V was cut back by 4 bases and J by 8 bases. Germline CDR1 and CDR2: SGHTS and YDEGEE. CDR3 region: CASSRYAGTADSPLHF. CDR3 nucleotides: TGTGCCAGCAGCCGCTACGCCGGGACAGCGGATTCACCCCTCCACTTT. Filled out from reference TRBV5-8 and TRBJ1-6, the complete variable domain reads EAGVTQSPTHLIKTRGQQATLRCSPISGHTSVYWYQQALGLGLQFLLWYDEGEERNRGNFPPRFSGRQFPNYSSELNVNALELEDSALYLCASSRYAGTADSPLHFGNGTRLTVT.

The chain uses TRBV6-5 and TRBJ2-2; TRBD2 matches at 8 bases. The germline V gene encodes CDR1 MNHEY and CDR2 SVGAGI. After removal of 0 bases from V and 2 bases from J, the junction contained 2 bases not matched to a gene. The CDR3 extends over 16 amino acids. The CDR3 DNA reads TGTGCCAGCAGTTACTCTAGCGGGGCTAACACCGGGGAGCTGTTTTTT. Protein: CASSYSSGANTGELFF.

CDR3 protein: CASSGQTNLSYGYTF. The CDR3 region has the DNA TGTGCCAGCAGTGGACAGACAAACCTCAGCTATGGCTACACCTTC. The chain couples TRBV2 to TRBJ1-2; D may be TRBD1 (5 bases). Germline lookup yields CDR1 SNHLY and CDR2 FYNNEI. The CDR3 loop spans 15 amino acids. Trimming pared 4 bases from V and 4 bases from J, leaving 16 bases between.

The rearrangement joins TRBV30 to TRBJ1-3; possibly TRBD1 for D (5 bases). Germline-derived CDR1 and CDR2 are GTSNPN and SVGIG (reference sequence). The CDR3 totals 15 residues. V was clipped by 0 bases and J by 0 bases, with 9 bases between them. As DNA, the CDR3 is TGTGCCTGGAGTGTACGACAGCACTCTGGAAACACCATATATTTT. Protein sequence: CAWSVRQHSGNTIYF.

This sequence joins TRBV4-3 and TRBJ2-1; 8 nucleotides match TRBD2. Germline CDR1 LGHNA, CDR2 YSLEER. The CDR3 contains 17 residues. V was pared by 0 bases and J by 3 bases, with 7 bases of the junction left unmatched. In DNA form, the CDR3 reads TGCGCCAGCAGCCAAGATAAGCCGGGAGGGGTCTACAATGAGCAGTTCTTC. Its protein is CASSQDKPGGVYNEQFF.

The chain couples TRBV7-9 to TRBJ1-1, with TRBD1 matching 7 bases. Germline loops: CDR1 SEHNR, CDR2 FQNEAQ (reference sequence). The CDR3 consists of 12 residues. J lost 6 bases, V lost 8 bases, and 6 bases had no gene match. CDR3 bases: TGTGCCAGCGGACAGGAAAGGGCTGAAGCTTTCTTT. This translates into CASGQERAEAFF.

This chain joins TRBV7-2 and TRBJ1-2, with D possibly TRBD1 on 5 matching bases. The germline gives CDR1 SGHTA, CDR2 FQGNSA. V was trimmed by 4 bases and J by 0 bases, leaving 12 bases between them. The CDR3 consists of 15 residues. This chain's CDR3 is CASSSWGGANYGYTF. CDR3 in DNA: TGTGCCAGCAGCTCTTGGGGGGGAGCTAACTATGGCTACACCTTC.

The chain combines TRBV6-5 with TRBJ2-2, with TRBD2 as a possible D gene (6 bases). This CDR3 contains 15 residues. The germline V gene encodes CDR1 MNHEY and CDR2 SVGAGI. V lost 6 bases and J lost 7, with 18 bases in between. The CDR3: CASSPVRVRGGELFF. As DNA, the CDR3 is TGTGCCAGCAGCCCCGTAAGAGTGCGGGGCGGGGAGCTGTTTTTT.

The CDR3 sequence is CATSLGQPNEKLFF. CDR3 nucleotide sequence: TGTGCCACCAGCTTGGGACAGCCGAATGAAAAACTGTTTTTT. This chain connects TRBV15 to TRBJ1-4; 7 positions agree with TRBD1. Per the germline V gene, CDR1 is LNHNV and CDR2 is YYDKDF (reference sequence). This CDR3 is 14 amino acids long. The V and J ends lost 5 bases and 5 bases, in that order; junction bases with no gene match: 5.

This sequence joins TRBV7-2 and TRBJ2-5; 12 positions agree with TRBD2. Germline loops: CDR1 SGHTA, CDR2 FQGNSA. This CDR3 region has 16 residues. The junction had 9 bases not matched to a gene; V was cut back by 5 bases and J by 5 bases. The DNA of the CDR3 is TGTGCCAGCAGCACCAGGCTAGCGGGAGGGGGGGAGACCCAGTACTTC. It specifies CASSTRLAGGGETQYF. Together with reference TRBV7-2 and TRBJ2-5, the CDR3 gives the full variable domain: GAGVSQSPSNKVTEKGKDVELRCDPISGHTALYWYRQSLGQGLEFLIYFQGNSAPDKSGLPSDRFSAERTGGSVSTLTIQRTQQEDSAVYLCASSTRLAGGGETQYFGPGTRLLVL.

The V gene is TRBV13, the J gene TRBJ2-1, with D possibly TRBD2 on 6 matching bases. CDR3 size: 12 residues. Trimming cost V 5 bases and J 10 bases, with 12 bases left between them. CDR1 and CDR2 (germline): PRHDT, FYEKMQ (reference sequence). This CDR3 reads CASSQRRDEQFF. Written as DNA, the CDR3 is TGTGCCAGCAGCCAGAGGAGGGACGAGCAGTTCTTC.

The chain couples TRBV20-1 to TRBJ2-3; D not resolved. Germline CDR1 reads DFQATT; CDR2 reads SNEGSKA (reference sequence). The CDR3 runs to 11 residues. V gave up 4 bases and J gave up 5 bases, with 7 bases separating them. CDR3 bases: TGCAGTGCTATACTGATAGATACGCAGTATTTT. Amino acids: CSAILIDTQYF.

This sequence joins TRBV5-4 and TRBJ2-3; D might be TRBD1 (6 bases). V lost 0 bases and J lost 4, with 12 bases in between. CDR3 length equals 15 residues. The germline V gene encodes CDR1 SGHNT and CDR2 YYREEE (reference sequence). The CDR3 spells CASSLVQGFPDTQYF. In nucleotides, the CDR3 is TGTGCCAGCAGCTTGGTGCAGGGGTTCCCAGATACGCAGTATTTT.

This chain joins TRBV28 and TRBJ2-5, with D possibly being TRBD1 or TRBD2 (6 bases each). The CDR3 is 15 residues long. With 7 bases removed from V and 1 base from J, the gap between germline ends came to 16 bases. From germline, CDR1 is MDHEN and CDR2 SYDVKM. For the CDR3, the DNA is TGTGCCAGCACGTACTGGGGGGCGCCCCAAGAGACCCAGTACTTC. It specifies CASTYWGAPQETQYF. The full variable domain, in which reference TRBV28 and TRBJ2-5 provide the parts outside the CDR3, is DVKVTQSSRYLVKRTGEKVFLECVQDMDHENMFWYRQDPGLGLRLIYFSYDVKMKEKGDIPEGYSVSREKKERFSLILESASTNQTSMYLCASTYWGAPQETQYFGPGTRLLVL.

In DNA, the CDR3 is TGTGCCTGGAGTGTAGGGGGGACAGGAGCCTACGAGCAGTACTTC. Translating it yields CAWSVGGTGAYEQYF. V and J are TRBV30 and TRBJ2-7, with 8 nucleotides matching TRBD1. Germline CDR1 reads GTSNPN; CDR2 reads SVGIG (reference sequence). The CDR3 sequence is 15 residues long. V shed 0 bases and J 2 bases; nucleotides not matched to a gene: 6.